What follows are 8 T cell receptor beta chains derived from one specimen sequenced in a study of blood T cell repertoires in COVID-19. Sequencing used immunoSEQ multiplex PCR; TCRdb keeps in-frame clones, though not all of them. The sample holds about 100,000 clones, about 88% seen once. Material for sequencing was peripheral blood. These receptors were taken from a man younger than 45 in a cohort sampled during active COVID-19.

This clone showed up just a few times. V gene TRBV5-4 combines with J gene TRBJ1-4, with unresolved D. CDR3 length: 14 residues. CDR1 is SGHNT and CDR2 is YYREEE in the germline V gene (reference sequence). V gave up 0 bases and J gave up 7 bases, with 10 bases separating them. This CDR3 is CASSLVGSGEKLFF. As DNA, the CDR3 is TGTGCCAGCAGCTTGGTAGGGAGTGGTGAAAAACTGTTTTTT.

The chain carries TRBV30 and TRBJ1-1; 8 positions agree with TRBD1. V lost 1 base to trimming and J lost 11 bases; unmatched junction nucleotides: 6. In germline, CDR1 is GTSNPN, CDR2 SVGIG (reference sequence). The CDR3 is 12 residues long. For the CDR3, the DNA is TGTGCCTGGAGTGCCCAGGGGGCAAGGGCTTTCTTT. Protein: CAWSAQGARAFF.

As concerns this clone: The junction departs from germline at one end; a sequencing error may be responsible. The chain uses TRBV10-1 and TRBJ2-5; the match to TRBD2 covers 8 bases. The germline CDR1 and CDR2 sequences are WNHNN and SYGVQD (reference sequence). CDR3 length equals 14 residues. CDR3 sequence: CASCETAGGGTQYF. As DNA, the CDR3 is TGCGCCAGCTGTGAGACGGCCGGGGGGGGGACCCAGTACTTC.

The chain is built from TRBV18 and TRBJ1-4, with TRBD1 identical over 7 bases. Germline-derived CDR1 and CDR2 are KGHSH and LQKENI. After removal of 3 bases from V and 2 bases from J, the junction contained 3 bases not matched to a gene. The length of the CDR3 is 15 residues. CDR3 region: CASSPTGATNEKLFF. CDR3 DNA: TGTGCCAGCTCACCTACAGGGGCCACTAATGAAAAACTGTTTTTT.

This clone has only one observation. J is TRBJ2-3 and V is TRBV10-3, with TRBD2 identical over 9 bases. This CDR3 region has 13 residues. V dropped 10 bases and J dropped 6; count of bases not matched to a gene: 8. CDR1 is ENHRY, CDR2 SYGVKD, per germline. This chain's CDR3 is CATERGARDTQYF. As DNA, the CDR3 is TGTGCCACCGAGCGGGGGGCGAGGGATACGCAGTATTTT.

The chain joins TRBV6-5 to TRBJ1-5; 7 positions agree with TRBD1. Unmatched junction bases numbered 5, after V lost 6 bases and J lost 3 bases. CDR3 length equals 14 residues. Germline assignment: CDR1 MNHEY and CDR2 SVGAGI. CDR3 bases: TGTGCCAGCAGGCAACAGGGGAACAATCAGCCCCAGCATTTT. Translating it yields CASRQQGNNQPQHF.

The genes are TRBV2 and TRBJ2-7, with a tentative D call TRBD1 (5 bases). CDR3 size: 14 residues. Germline CDR1 reads SNHLY; CDR2 reads FYNNEI. Trimming took 7 bases from V and 0 from J, leaving 13 bases between them. The CDR3 loop is CASMGRVGSYEQYF. The CDR3 DNA is TGTGCCAGCATGGGCAGGGTGGGCTCCTACGAGCAGTACTTC.

V gene TRBV5-5 combines with J gene TRBJ2-1; 9 positions match TRBD2. This CDR3 spans 15 amino acids. Germline CDR1 SGHKS, CDR2 YYEKEE (reference sequence). Unmatched junction bases numbered 4, after V lost 2 bases and J lost 4 bases. Written as DNA, the CDR3 is TGTGCCAGCAGCTTTGGGAGCGGGGGGTACAATGAGCAGTTCTTC. Protein product: CASSFGSGGYNEQFF.